This is a list of T cell receptor beta chains from one sample in a study of CD8+ T cells in alopecia areata. Profiling relied on immunoSEQ multiplex PCR, and the TCRdb table lists in-frame clones only, not all of them. This sample has fewer than 150,000 clones, with 75% to 85% found just once. Sequencing used CD8+ T cells sorted from blood, obtained at week 4, from a patient treated with tofacitinib. The receptor source for this set is a human donor with alopecia areata. Each CDR3 is given with its conserved first and last residue. A D gene is named only where the DNA matches it firmly. Expanded clones get a size class; other rows say once, few or many, or leave the size out.

d_call j_call v_call clone_size cdr3_aa cdr3_nt
TRBD2 TRBJ2-1 TRBV7-3 NA CASSQLAFNEQFF TGTGCCAGCAGCCAACTAGCGTTCAATGAGCAGTTCTTC
TRBD2 TRBJ2-5 TRBV11-1 NA CASSAQVWRGAKETQYF TGTGCCAGCAGCGCCCAAGTCTGGCGGGGGGCAAAAGAGACCCAGTACTTC
TRBD2 TRBJ2-1 TRBV19 once CASSIGLAGGRFEQFF TGTGCCAGTAGTATAGGACTAGCGGGGGGCAGGTTTGAGCAGTTCTTC
NA TRBJ2-1 TRBV7-2 once CASSHGTIYNEQFF TGTGCCAGCAGTCACGGGACAATATACAATGAGCAGTTCTTC
NA TRBJ2-7 TRBV7-9 NA CASSSNMGEQYF TGTGCCAGCAGTTCTAATATGGGCGAGCAGTACTTC
TRBD2 TRBJ2-3 TRBV7-9 NA CASSSPTSGGTDTQYF TGTGCCAGCAGCTCTCCGACTAGCGGGGGCACAGATACGCAGTATTTT
NA TRBJ2-3 TRBV5-1 few CASSFTDTQYF TGCGCCAGCAGCTTCACGGATACGCAGTATTTT
NA TRBJ2-5 TRBV30 NA CAWSPLQDQETQYF TGTGCCTGGAGCCCTCTCCAGGACCAAGAGACCCAGTACTTC
TRBD2 TRBJ2-7 TRBV9 NA CASSATSGGAYEQYF TGTGCCAGCAGCGCGACTAGCGGGGGGGCCTACGAGCAGTACTTC
TRBD1 TRBJ2-7 TRBV7-9 NA CASSILGQGIGEQYF TGTGCCAGCAGCATATTGGGACAGGGCATCGGGGAGCAGTACTTC
NA TRBJ1-6 TRBV9 NA CASSVGQSSPLHF TGTGCCAGCAGCGTAGGACAGAGTTCACCCCTCCACTTT
NA TRBJ1-5 TRBV5-8 NA CASSDRRGQPQHF TGTGCCAGCAGTGACAGGAGGGGTCAGCCCCAGCATTTT
NA TRBJ1-6 TRBV6-5 NA CASSYGGVSYNSPLHF TGTGCCAGCAGTTACGGCGGCGTCTCCTATAATTCACCCCTCCACTTT
NA TRBJ2-7 TRBV19 NA CASSPGVGVAYEQYF TGTGCCAGTAGTCCCGGGGTCGGCGTCGCCTACGAGCAGTACTTC
NA TRBJ2-2 TRBV7-9 NA CASSFSRSSNTGELFF TGTGCCAGCAGCTTCTCACGCAGTTCGAACACCGGGGAGCTGTTTTTT
NA TRBJ1-6 TRBV2 once CASSEFAGSSYNSPLHF TGTGCCAGCAGTGAATTCGCAGGGAGCTCCTATAATTCACCCCTCCACTTT
TRBD2 TRBJ2-1 TRBV15 NA CATSPTVWEGPEQFF TGTGCCACCAGCCCTACAGTATGGGAGGGCCCGGAGCAGTTCTTC
NA TRBJ2-1 TRBV2 once CASSPLAGSFGEQFF TGTGCCAGCAGCCCTCTTGCGGGGTCCTTCGGCGAGCAGTTCTTC